This TCR beta chain was profiled in a study of T-cell reconstitution after alpha-beta-depleted transplantation in children. Regarding the study as a whole: Several hundred graft clones that had expanded were reportedly the source of alpha-beta T cells about two months after transplant. Counts and diversity of T cells one year after transplant came mostly from newly produced T cells. High day-60 TCRbeta diversity in some patients came from surviving recipient T cells and thymic progenitors.

This sample's TCRbeta library carried unique molecular identifier barcodes. TCRdb re-derived calls from the PCR reads in MiXCR, one entry per CDR3 protein. The table includes approximately 350,000 distinct CDR3 sequences, about 17% detected once. A remark on this clonotype: Its antigen is still unknown.

V lost 0 bases, J lost 5 bases, and 7 bases lay in between. Germline V gene sequence: CDR1 MNHEY, CDR2 SMNVEV (reference sequence). The CDR3 runs to 13 residues. The sequence was obtained from a male patient between 2 and 15 years old who had a stem cell transplant for acute lymphoblastic leukemia, so the T cells may come from the graft donor. This material consisted of PBMCs, mostly from graft donor cells, taken 360 days after TCRalphabeta/CD19-depleted stem cell transplant. This chain uses TRBV27 with TRBJ2-5; unclear D gene. The CDR3 DNA is TGTGCCAGCAGTTTATCGACGAGCGAGACCCAGTACTTC. This translates into CASSLSTSETQYF.